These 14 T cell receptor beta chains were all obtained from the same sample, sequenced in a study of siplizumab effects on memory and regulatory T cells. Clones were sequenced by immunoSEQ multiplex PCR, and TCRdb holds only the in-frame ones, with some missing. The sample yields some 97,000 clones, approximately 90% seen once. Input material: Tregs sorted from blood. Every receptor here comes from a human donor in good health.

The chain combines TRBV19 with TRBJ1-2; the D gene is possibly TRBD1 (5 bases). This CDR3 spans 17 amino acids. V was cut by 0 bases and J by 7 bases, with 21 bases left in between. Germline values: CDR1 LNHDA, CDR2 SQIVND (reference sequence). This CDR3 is CASSIEWSGLWVSGYTF. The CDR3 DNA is TGTGCCAGTAGTATAGAATGGTCAGGGTTGTGGGTAAGTGGCTACACCTTC.

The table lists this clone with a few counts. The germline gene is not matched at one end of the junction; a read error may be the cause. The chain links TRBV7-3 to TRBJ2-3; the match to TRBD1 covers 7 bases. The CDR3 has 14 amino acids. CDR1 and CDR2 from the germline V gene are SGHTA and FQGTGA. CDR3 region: CASSLTLGTDPQYF. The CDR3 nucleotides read TGTGCCAGCAGCTTAACCCTCGGGACAGATCCGCAGTATTTT.

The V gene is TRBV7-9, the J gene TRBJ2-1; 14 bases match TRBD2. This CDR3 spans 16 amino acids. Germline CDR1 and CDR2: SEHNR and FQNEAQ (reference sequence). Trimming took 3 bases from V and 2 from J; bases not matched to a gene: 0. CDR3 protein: CASSLTSGGAYNEQFF. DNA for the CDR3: TGTGCCAGCAGCTTGACTAGCGGGGGGGCCTACAATGAGCAGTTCTTC. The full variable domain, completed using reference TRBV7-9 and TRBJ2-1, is DTGVSQNPRHKITKRGQNVTFRCDPISEHNRLYWYRQTLGQGPEFLTYFQNEAQLEKSRLLSDRFSAERPKGSFSTLEIQRTEQGDSAMYLCASSLTSGGAYNEQFFGPGTRLTVL.

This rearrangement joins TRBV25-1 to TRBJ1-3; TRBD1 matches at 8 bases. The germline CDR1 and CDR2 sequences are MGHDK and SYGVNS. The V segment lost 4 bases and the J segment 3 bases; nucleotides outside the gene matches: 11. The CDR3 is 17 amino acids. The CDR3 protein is CASSAIDQGASGNTIYF. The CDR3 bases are TGTGCCAGCAGTGCAATCGACCAGGGGGCTAGTGGAAACACCATATATTTT.

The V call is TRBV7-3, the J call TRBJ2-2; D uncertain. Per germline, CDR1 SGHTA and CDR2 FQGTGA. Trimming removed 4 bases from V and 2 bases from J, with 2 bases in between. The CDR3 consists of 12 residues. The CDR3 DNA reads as TGTGCCAGCAGCTCAAACACCGGGGAGCTGTTTTTT. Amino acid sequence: CASSSNTGELFF.

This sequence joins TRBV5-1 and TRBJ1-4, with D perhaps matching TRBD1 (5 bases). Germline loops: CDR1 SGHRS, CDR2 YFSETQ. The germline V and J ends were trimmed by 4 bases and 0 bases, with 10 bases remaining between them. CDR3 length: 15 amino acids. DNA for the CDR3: TGCGCCAGCAGCCCGGGGCCCCCAACTAATGAAAAACTGTTTTTT. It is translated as CASSPGPPTNEKLFF.

CDR3 sequence reads: CTSSLPGGGPAHEQYF. DNA of the CDR3: TGCACCAGCAGCCTCCCAGGGGGGGGGCCAGCCCACGAGCAGTACTTC. The chain employs TRBV1 and TRBJ2-7. TRBV1 is flagged as a pseudogene. This CDR3 region has 16 residues.

The CDR3 DNA reads as TGTGCCAGTAGTATATTCGCAGGGTCCTACGAGCAGTACTTC. It yields the protein CASSIFAGSYEQYF. The chain uses TRBV19 and TRBJ2-7, with a weak D call TRBD1 (5 bases). The CDR3 length is 14 residues. Trimming took 2 bases from V and 1 from J, leaving 9 bases between them. Germline V gene lookup returns CDR1 LNHDA and CDR2 SQIVND (reference sequence).

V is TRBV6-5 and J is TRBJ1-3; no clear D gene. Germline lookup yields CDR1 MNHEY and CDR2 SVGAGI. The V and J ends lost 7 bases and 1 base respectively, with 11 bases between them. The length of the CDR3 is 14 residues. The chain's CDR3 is CASTQRLSGNTIYF. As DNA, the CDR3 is TGTGCCAGCACCCAAAGGCTTTCTGGAAACACCATATATTTT.

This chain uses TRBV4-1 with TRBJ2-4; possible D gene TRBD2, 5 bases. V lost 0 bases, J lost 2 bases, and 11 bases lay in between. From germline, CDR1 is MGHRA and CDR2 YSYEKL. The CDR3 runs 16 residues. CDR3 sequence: CASSQDPGTSKNIQYF. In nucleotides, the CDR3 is TGCGCCAGCAGCCAAGATCCGGGAACGTCCAAAAACATTCAGTACTTC.

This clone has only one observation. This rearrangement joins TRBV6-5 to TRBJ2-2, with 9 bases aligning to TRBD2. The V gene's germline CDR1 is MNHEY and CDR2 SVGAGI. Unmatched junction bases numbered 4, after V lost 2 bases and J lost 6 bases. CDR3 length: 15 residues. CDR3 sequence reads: CASSYLSGSPGELFF. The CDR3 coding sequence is TGTGCCAGCAGTTACCTTAGCGGGAGCCCCGGGGAGCTGTTTTTT.

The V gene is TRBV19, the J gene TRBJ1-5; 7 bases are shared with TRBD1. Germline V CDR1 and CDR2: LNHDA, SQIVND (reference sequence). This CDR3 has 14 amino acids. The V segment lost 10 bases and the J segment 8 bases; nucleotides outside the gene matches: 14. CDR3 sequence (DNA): TGTGCCACCGGTCAATTAGGGGGCATGGAGCCCCAGCATTTT. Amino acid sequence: CATGQLGGMEPQHF.

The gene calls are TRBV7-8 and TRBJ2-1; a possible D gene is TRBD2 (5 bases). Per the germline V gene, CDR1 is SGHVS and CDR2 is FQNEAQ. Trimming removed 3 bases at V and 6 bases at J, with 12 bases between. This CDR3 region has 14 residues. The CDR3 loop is CASSFNDRGNEQFF. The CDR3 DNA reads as TGTGCCAGCAGCTTTAATGACCGGGGCAATGAGCAGTTCTTC.

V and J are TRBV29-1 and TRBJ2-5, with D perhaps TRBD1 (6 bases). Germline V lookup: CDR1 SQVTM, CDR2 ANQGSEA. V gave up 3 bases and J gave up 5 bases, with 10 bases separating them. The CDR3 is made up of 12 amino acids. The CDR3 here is CSVDQGLETQYF. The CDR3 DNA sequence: TGCAGCGTTGACCAGGGGCTGGAGACCCAGTACTTC.